This note documents a single T cell receptor beta chain sequence. No antigen is known for it. Germline CDR1 SNHLY, CDR2 FYNNEI. Trimming pared 4 bases from V and 0 bases from J, leaving 10 bases between. The CDR3 has 16 residues. Only in-frame clones appear in the TCRdb table, and some are missing; sequencing was by immunoSEQ multiplex PCR. Of just over 2,000,000 clones in the sample, about 94% were seen once. In the naive CD8 group, cells lacked CD45RO and were positively selected for CCR7, so terminally differentiated effector memory CD45RA+ cells were left out. This record belongs to a study of shared clonotypes between healthy human individuals. Whole-study findings and limits: Estimated richness was generally greater in naive than memory subsets.

The genes are TRBV2 and TRBJ1-6; D may be TRBD1 (5 bases). This clonotype was sampled from a man younger than 30 in good health. Sequencing was carried out using naive CD8+ T cells sorted from blood. DNA of the CDR3: TGTGCCAGCAGTGCAGGGCCGAGCTCCTATAATTCACCCCTCCACTTT. This translates into CASSAGPSSYNSPLHF. Full variable domain (missing parts from reference TRBV2 and TRBJ1-6): EPEVTQTPSHQVTQMGQEVILRCVPISNHLYFYWYRQILGQKVEFLVSFYNNEISEKSEIFDDQFSVERPDGSNFTLKIRSTKLEDSAMYFCASSAGPSSYNSPLHFGNGTRLTVT.